Shown below are 20 T cell receptor beta chains from a single sample sequenced in a study of cytomegalovirus exposure and HLA in healthy donors. A multiplex PCR was run with 60 Vbeta primers and 13 Jbeta primers. Profiling relied on immunoSEQ multiplex PCR, and the TCRdb table lists in-frame clones only, not all of them. The sample records around 130,000 clones, approximately 80% being singletons. Sequenced: PBMCs. The receptors shown here come from a human donor in good health.

V usage is TRBV19 and J usage is TRBJ2-6; possible D gene TRBD1, 5 bases. The germline gives CDR1 LNHDA, CDR2 SQIVND (reference sequence). CDR3 length: 16 residues. The V end lost 3 bases, the J end lost 8 bases, and 17 bases lay between the germline ends. The CDR3 spells CASSILAGQDSNVLTF. Written as DNA, the CDR3 is TGTGCCAGTAGTATCCTCGCAGGGCAGGATTCCAACGTCCTGACTTTC.

The rearrangement links TRBV10-2 to TRBJ2-7; 9 nucleotides align to TRBD1. The germline gives CDR1 WSHSY, CDR2 SAAADI. There are 15 residues in the CDR3. The junction had 7 bases not matched to a gene; V was cut back by 2 bases and J by 5 bases. The CDR3 spells CASSEGPQGANEQYF. The CDR3, as DNA: TGCGCCAGCAGTGAGGGGCCACAGGGGGCCAACGAGCAGTACTTC.

V gene TRBV7-6 combines with J gene TRBJ2-3; 10 bases match TRBD2. This CDR3 is built from 16 residues. J gave up 10 bases and V 5 bases, and 15 bases lay outside the gene matches. Germline CDR1 and CDR2: SGHVS and FNYEAQ. Written as DNA, the CDR3 is TGTGCCAGCAGCCCTCTGCAGCGGGGGGGCGGGTGGGCGCAGTATTTT. This translates into CASSPLQRGGGWAQYF.

The J gene is TRBJ1-1, the V gene TRBV9, with D possibly being TRBD1 (5 bases). Trimming pared 4 bases from V and 10 bases from J, leaving 17 bases between. CDR1 is SGDLS and CDR2 is YYNGEE in the germline V gene. The CDR3 covers 13 residues. The CDR3 loop reads CASSRGTAGRAFF. CDR3 bases: TGTGCCAGCAGCCGCGGGACGGCCGGTCGAGCTTTCTTT.

The chain recombines TRBV5-5 with TRBJ1-1; 7 nucleotides agree with TRBD1. Germline V gene data show CDR1 as SGHKS and CDR2 as YYEKEE (reference sequence). Trimming at V came to 0 bases and at J to 5 bases, leaving 4 bases not matched to a gene. The CDR3 loop spans 14 amino acids. In DNA, the CDR3 is TGTGCCAGCAGCTTGGGACAGGGTGGTACTGAAGCTTTCTTT. Amino acids: CASSLGQGGTEAFF.

The chain employs TRBV19 and TRBJ2-7; D gene uncertain. V was shortened by 1 base and J by 6 bases, with 10 bases between the two germline ends. This CDR3 is built from 13 residues. Per germline, CDR1 LNHDA and CDR2 SQIVND (reference sequence). The CDR3 reads CASSIGGESEQYF. The CDR3 DNA is TGTGCCAGTAGTATAGGTGGAGAAAGCGAGCAGTACTTC.

The J gene is TRBJ2-1, the V gene TRBV6-5; 10 bases line up with TRBD2. There are 12 residues in the CDR3. Per the germline V gene, CDR1 is MNHEY and CDR2 is SVGAGI. Losses at the gene ends were 6 bases for V and 14 bases for J; bases not matched to a gene: 7. The DNA of the CDR3 is TGTGCCAGCAGCCTAGCGGGGGCTCATGAGTTCTTC. Encoded protein: CASSLAGAHEFF.

As for this clone: Additional DNA sequences in this sample encode the identical CDR3. The chain uses TRBV18 and TRBJ2-3; D might be TRBD2 (6 bases). V lost 2 bases to trimming and J lost 3 bases, with 6 bases between them. Germline V gene sequence: CDR1 KGHSH, CDR2 LQKENI. CDR3 length equals 13 residues. The CDR3 DNA reads as TGTGCCAGCTCACCAAGCGGGACAGATACGCAGTATTTT. Translating gives CASSPSGTDTQYF.

The genes are TRBV7-3 and TRBJ2-1; 12 bases map to TRBD2. Germline-derived CDR1 and CDR2 are SGHTA and FQGTGA. Unmatched junction bases numbered 5, after V lost 5 bases and J lost 6 bases. The length of the CDR3 is 15 residues. The CDR3 sequence is CASSLAGGRGNEQFF. Written as DNA, the CDR3 is TGTGCCAGCAGCCTAGCGGGGGGGCGGGGCAATGAGCAGTTCTTC.

The rearrangement uses TRBV7-6 and TRBJ2-7, with D perhaps TRBD1 (8 bases). CDR3 size: 15 residues. V was pared by 2 bases and J by 4 bases, with 15 bases between. Germline V gene sequence: CDR1 SGHVS, CDR2 FNYEAQ. The CDR3 spells CASSLYTGGEYEQYF. CDR3 coding DNA: TGTGCCAGCAGCTTATATACAGGGGGGGAGTACGAGCAGTACTTC.

The rearrangement joins TRBV2 to TRBJ1-2; D gene uncertain. From germline, CDR1 is SNHLY and CDR2 FYNNEI. V dropped 8 bases and J dropped 0 bases, with 13 bases sitting between them. This CDR3 is built from 14 residues. CDR3: CASSSLITNYGYTF. Written as DNA, the CDR3 is TGTGCCAGCTCCTCACTGATCACTAACTATGGCTACACCTTC.

The chain couples TRBV9 to TRBJ1-2; D perhaps matches TRBD1 (6 bases). This CDR3 has 14 residues. CDR1 and CDR2 from the germline V gene are SGDLS and YYNGEE. With 0 bases removed from V and 7 bases from J, the gap between germline ends came to 13 bases. This CDR3 is CASSVGSGVGGYTF. CDR3 bases: TGTGCCAGCAGCGTAGGCTCAGGGGTAGGTGGCTACACCTTC.

The chain combines TRBV7-3 with TRBJ1-1, with 8 bases identical to TRBD1. The V gene's germline CDR1 is SGHTA and CDR2 FQGTGA. V dropped 4 bases and J dropped 7; count of bases not matched to a gene: 2. The CDR3 runs to 12 residues. The CDR3 sequence is CASSSGTGEAFF. In nucleotides, the CDR3 is TGTGCCAGCAGCTCGGGGACAGGTGAAGCTTTCTTT.

This chain joins TRBV5-1 and TRBJ2-5, with 8 bases fitting TRBD2. After removal of 0 bases from V and 0 bases from J, the junction contained 4 bases not matched to a gene. The CDR3 is made up of 16 amino acids. The germline V gene has CDR1 SGHRS and CDR2 YFSETQ. The CDR3 region has the DNA TGCGCCAGCAGCTTGGAGGGGCGGGGGGACCAAGAGACCCAGTACTTC. Amino acid sequence: CASSLEGRGDQETQYF.

The J gene is TRBJ2-5, the V gene TRBV7-3; D not certain. The CDR3 spans 14 residues. Germline loops: CDR1 SGHTA, CDR2 FQGTGA. The V and J ends lost 0 bases and 3 bases respectively, with 8 bases between them. The DNA of the CDR3 is TGTGCCAGCAGCTTAACGGCAGGTGAAGAGACCCAGTACTTC. It codes for CASSLTAGEETQYF.

About this clone: No conserved phenylalanine or tryptophan ends this CDR3, so it is likely a read error. The chain combines TRBV19 with TRBJ1-3, with 7 bases lining up with TRBD1. V shed 5 bases and J 5 bases; nucleotides not matched to a gene: 3. Germline V CDR1 and CDR2: LNHDA, SQIVND (reference sequence). The CDR3 is 13 amino acids. The CDR3 nucleotides are TGTGCCAGTAGTTGGGACAGCCGAAACACCATATATTCT. It encodes CASSWDSRNTIYS.

The V gene is TRBV9, the J gene TRBJ1-1; D perhaps matches TRBD1 (6 bases). V lost 0 bases to trimming and J lost 3 bases, with 12 bases between them. Germline V gene lookup returns CDR1 SGDLS and CDR2 YYNGEE. This CDR3 region has 15 residues. The DNA for the CDR3 is TGTGCCAGCAGCGTAGATGTCAGGACAGACACTGAAGCTTTCTTT. Residues: CASSVDVRTDTEAFF.

This clone has more than one count but fewer than ten. The rearrangement links TRBV7-9 to TRBJ1-2; perhaps TRBD1 as D (6 bases). The V end was cut by 1 base, the J end by 10 bases, with 19 bases between. The CDR3 is 15 residues long. Germline V gene lookup returns CDR1 SEHNR and CDR2 FQNEAQ (reference sequence). The CDR3: CASSLGRRQDPTYTF. The CDR3 nucleotides read TGTGCCAGCAGCTTAGGTCGTCGACAGGATCCTACCTACACCTTC.

V and J are TRBV27 and TRBJ1-1, with D possibly matching TRBD1 (6 bases). CDR3 length: 12 amino acids. V lost 2 bases to trimming and J lost 8 bases, with 9 bases between them. The V gene's germline CDR1 is MNHEY and CDR2 SMNVEV (reference sequence). CDR3 coding DNA: TGTGCCAGCAGTTTACTGGGACAAGAAGCTTTCTTT. It yields the protein CASSLLGQEAFF.

The rearrangement uses TRBV7-9 and TRBJ1-2; D gene uncertain. V was trimmed by 5 bases and J by 5 bases, leaving 18 bases between them. The CDR3 sequence is 15 residues long. Germline CDR1 and CDR2: SEHNR and FQNEAQ (reference sequence). The CDR3, as DNA: TGTGCCAGCAGCCCTCCCCTAGCGGCAGGATATGGCTACACCTTC. Protein product: CASSPPLAAGYGYTF.